These T cell receptor beta chains were read from a single sample in a study of T cells in Graves' hyperthyroidism and ophthalmopathy. TCRdb re-called the multiplex PCR reads through MiXCR, storing one row per CDR3 protein. The sample has about 130,000 distinct CDR3 sequences; approximately 24% are singletons. Sequenced input: blood. The receptors stem from a woman aged 45-59 years with Graves' hyperthyroidism that later progressed to Graves' ophthalmopathy. The CDR3 runs from the conserved cysteine through the conserved F or W. A D gene is named only where the DNA matches it firmly. Some rows have no size entry. The others give once, few or many, or a class for an expanded clone.

clone size,V gene,J gene,D gene,CDR3 protein,CDR3 DNA
.,TRBV12-3/TRBV12-4,TRBJ2-7,TRBD1,CASRDSPYEQYF,TGTGCCAGCCGGGACAGCCCCTACGAGCAGTACTTC
few,TRBV12-3/TRBV12-4,TRBJ2-1,.,CASSLIRQGGVTSEQFF,TGTGCCAGCAGTTTAATCAGACAGGGCGGGGTCACATCTGAGCAGTTCTTC
many,TRBV19,TRBJ2-3,.,CASSLRTGTDTQYF,TGTGCCAGTTCTTTGCGGACAGGCACAGATACGCAGTATTTT
many,TRBV7-9,TRBJ2-3,.,CASSPRQEQYF,TGTGCCAGCAGCCCAAGACAGGAGCAGTATTTT
many,TRBV6-5,TRBJ1-5,.,CASSYSIGTLNQPQHF,TGTGCCAGCAGTTACTCTATAGGCACCCTCAATCAGCCCCAGCATTTT
many,TRBV11-2,TRBJ1-1,.,CASSLMGETEAFF,TGTGCCAGCAGCTTAATGGGGGAAACTGAAGCTTTCTTT
many,TRBV2,TRBJ2-2,.,CASSRSGYTGELFF,TGTGCCAGCTCTAGGAGCGGGTACACCGGGGAGCTGTTTTTT
many,TRBV12-3/TRBV12-4,TRBJ2-7,.,CASSLTEAYEQYF,TGTGCCAGCAGTTTGACAGAGGCCTACGAGCAGTACTTC
.,TRBV7-3,TRBJ2-6,.,CASSHSVSGANVLTF,TGTGCCAGCAGCCACTCCGTGTCTGGGGCCAACGTCCTGACTTTC
many,TRBV20-1,TRBJ1-5,.,CSASPRDGNQPQHF,TGCAGTGCTAGTCCGCGGGACGGCAATCAGCCCCAGCATTTT
.,TRBV12-3/TRBV12-4,TRBJ2-1,TRBD2,CASSLRGLAGVFGQFF,TGTGCCAGCAGTTTGAGGGGGCTAGCGGGAGTTTTTGGGCAGTTCTTC
.,TRBV18,TRBJ1-3,.,CASSPPAIGGSSGNTIYF,TGTGCCAGCTCACCACCGGCTATTGGCGGCAGCTCTGGAAACACCATATATTTT
many,TRBV10-3,TRBJ2-7,.,CAISVLGDYEQYF,TGTGCCATCAGTGTACTGGGGGACTACGAGCAGTACTTC
many,TRBV3-1,TRBJ1-1,.,CASAPAAPKNTEAFF,TGTGCCAGCGCTCCTGCTGCACCTAAGAACACTGAAGCTTTCTTT
.,TRBV28,TRBJ1-2,.,CASSSPFTRWGYTF,TGTGCCAGCAGTTCCCCCTTTACTCGGTGGGGCTACACCTTC
many,TRBV11-2,TRBJ2-2,.,CASSLEFRNTGELFF,TGTGCCAGCAGCTTAGAGTTCAGGAACACCGGGGAGCTGTTTTTT
.,TRBV25-1,TRBJ1-6,TRBD1,CASSMTGFNSPLHF,TGTGCCAGCAGTATGACAGGGTTTAATTCACCCCTCCACTTT
few,TRBV19,TRBJ2-5,.,CASSTTRAPQETQYF,TGTGCCAGTAGTACAACCCGGGCGCCCCAAGAGACCCAGTACTTC
many,TRBV20-1,TRBJ2-3,TRBD1,CSASDDRDPTDTQYF,TGCAGTGCTAGCGATGACAGGGACCCCACAGATACGCAGTATTTT
many,TRBV3-1,TRBJ1-1,.,CASSPPPGNTEAFF,TGTGCCAGCAGCCCCCCCCCAGGGAACACTGAAGCTTTCTTT
many,TRBV5-8,TRBJ2-1,.,CASSLAGPPSNEQFF,TGTGCCAGCAGCTTGGCCGGGCCCCCCTCCAATGAGCAGTTCTTC
.,TRBV6-1,TRBJ2-1,.,CATLAENEQFF,TGTGCCACTCTAGCAGAGAATGAGCAGTTCTTC
many,TRBV3-1,TRBJ2-3,TRBD1,CASSQGDRGASTDTQYF,TGTGCCAGCAGCCAAGGGGACAGGGGCGCTAGCACAGATACGCAGTATTTT
.,TRBV2,TRBJ2-7,TRBD2,CASSEFASGMGSPSYEQYF,TGTGCCAGCAGTGAATTCGCTAGCGGGATGGGAAGCCCCTCCTACGAGCAGTACTTC
.,TRBV6-2/TRBV6-3,TRBJ2-7,TRBD1,CASSFRQGTYEQYF,TGTGCCAGCAGTTTCCGACAGGGGACCTACGAGCAGTACTTC
.,TRBV19,TRBJ1-2,.,CASSIGALRSRDYGYTF,TGTGCCAGTAGTATAGGAGCCCTGAGGTCTCGGGACTATGGCTACACCTTC
many,TRBV3-1,TRBJ2-1,TRBD2,CASSPTSGGRHEQFF,TGTGCCAGCAGCCCGACTAGCGGGGGACGACATGAGCAGTTCTTC
many,TRBV6-1,TRBJ2-7,.,CASSVTLTARYEQYF,TGTGCCAGCAGTGTTACCCTAACAGCAAGGTACGAGCAGTACTTC
many,TRBV3-1,TRBJ2-4,.,CASSQAFRGTKNIQYF,TGTGCCAGCAGCCAAGCGTTCCGGGGTACAAAAAACATTCAGTACTTC
many,TRBV9,TRBJ2-1,.,CASSLGRKSADEQFF,TGTGCCAGCAGTCTCGGGAGAAAGTCGGCTGATGAGCAGTTCTTC
.,TRBV20-1,TRBJ2-2,.,CSARATGELFF,TGCAGTGCTAGGGCTACCGGGGAGCTGTTTTTT
.,TRBV19,TRBJ1-1,.,CASIQTAMNTEAFF,TGTGCCAGTATTCAGACAGCCATGAACACTGAAGCTTTCTTT
many,TRBV7-6,TRBJ2-2,.,CASSPSPSRTGELFF,TGTGCCAGCAGCCCTAGCCCATCGCGCACCGGGGAGCTGTTTTTT
few,TRBV7-8,TRBJ1-5,.,CASSPLPDSTYSNQPQNF,TGTGCCAGCAGCCCCCTCCCAGACAGCACTTATAGCAATCAGCCCCAGAATTTT
.,TRBV19,TRBJ1-5,TRBD1,CASRSGTGASNQPQHF,TGTGCCAGTAGGTCCGGGACAGGGGCTAGCAATCAGCCCCAGCATTTT